The clone carrying this T cell receptor beta chain was seen a few times. What it recognizes is unknown. The sample is drawn from a study of identical twins. A template switching step contributed a universal primer site, while unique molecular identifiers were present in the cDNA. Each CDR3 protein is one row after TCRdb ran MiXCR on the 5' RACE reads. The table shows around 220,000 distinct CDR3 sequences, with about 10% occurring only once. Study results and limitations: Reduced insertions were recorded for abundant cord blood beta clonotypes, with no such pattern in memory repertoires. Beta out-of-frame sequences showed weaker excess twin sharing.

Germline lookup yields CDR1 SEHNR and CDR2 FQNEAQ (reference sequence). CDR3 length: 13 residues. Trimming took 6 bases from V and 3 from J, leaving 8 bases between them. The clonotype comes from a man aged 45-65 years in good health. The rearrangement links TRBV7-9 to TRBJ2-2; perhaps TRBD2 as D (6 bases). The sequenced material came from memory T cells sorted from blood. The CDR3 is CASSRLDTGELFF. For the CDR3, the DNA is TGTGCCAGCAGTAGACTAGACACCGGGGAGCTGTTTTTT.